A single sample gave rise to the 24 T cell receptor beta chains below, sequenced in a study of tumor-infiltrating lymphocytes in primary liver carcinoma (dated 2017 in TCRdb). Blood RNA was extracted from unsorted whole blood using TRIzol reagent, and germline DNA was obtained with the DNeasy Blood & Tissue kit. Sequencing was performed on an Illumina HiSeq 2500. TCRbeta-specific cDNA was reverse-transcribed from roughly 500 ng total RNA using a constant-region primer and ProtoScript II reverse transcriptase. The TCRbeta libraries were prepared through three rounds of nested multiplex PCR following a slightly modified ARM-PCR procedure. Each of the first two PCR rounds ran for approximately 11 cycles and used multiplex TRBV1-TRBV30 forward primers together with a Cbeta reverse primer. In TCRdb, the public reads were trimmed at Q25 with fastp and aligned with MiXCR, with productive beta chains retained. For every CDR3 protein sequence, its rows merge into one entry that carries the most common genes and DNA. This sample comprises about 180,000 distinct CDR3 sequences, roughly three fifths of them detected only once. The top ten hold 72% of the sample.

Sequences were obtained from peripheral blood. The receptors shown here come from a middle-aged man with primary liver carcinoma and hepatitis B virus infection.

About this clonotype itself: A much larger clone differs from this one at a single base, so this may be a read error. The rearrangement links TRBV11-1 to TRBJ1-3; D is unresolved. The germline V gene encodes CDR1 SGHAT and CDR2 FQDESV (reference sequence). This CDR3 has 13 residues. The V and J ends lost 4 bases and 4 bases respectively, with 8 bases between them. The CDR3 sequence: CASSSGIGNTIYF. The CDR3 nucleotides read TGTGCCAGCAGCTCCGGGATAGGAAACACCATATATTTT.

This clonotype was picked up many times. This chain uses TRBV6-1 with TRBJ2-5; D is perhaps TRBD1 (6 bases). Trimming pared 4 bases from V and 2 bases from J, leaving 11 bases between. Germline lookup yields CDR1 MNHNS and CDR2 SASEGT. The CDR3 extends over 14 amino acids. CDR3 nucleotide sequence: TGTGCCAGCAGTGTACAACAGGGACAAGAGACCCAGTACTTC. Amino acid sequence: CASSVQQGQETQYF.

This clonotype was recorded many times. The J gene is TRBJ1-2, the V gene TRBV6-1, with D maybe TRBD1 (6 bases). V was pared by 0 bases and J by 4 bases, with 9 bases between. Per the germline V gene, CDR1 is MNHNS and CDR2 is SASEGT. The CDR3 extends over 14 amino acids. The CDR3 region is CASSEARQVYGYTF. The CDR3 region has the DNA TGTGCCAGCAGTGAAGCCCGACAGGTCTATGGCTACACCTTC.

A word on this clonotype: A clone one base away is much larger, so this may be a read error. The CDR3 region is CSVGRQEVYEQYF. Written as DNA, the CDR3 is TGCAGCGTTGGTCGACAAGAGGTCTACGAGCAGTACTTC. The V call is TRBV29-1, the J call TRBJ2-7; D is unresolved. Germline V gene lookup returns CDR1 SQVTM and CDR2 ANQGSEA. CDR3 size: 13 residues. V lost 4 bases and J lost 3, with 13 bases in between.

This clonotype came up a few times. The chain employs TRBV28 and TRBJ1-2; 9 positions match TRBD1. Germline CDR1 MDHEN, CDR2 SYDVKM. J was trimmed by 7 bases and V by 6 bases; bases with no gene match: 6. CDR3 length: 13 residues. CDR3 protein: CASSLPGQGGYTF. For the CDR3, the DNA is TGTGCCAGCAGCCTTCCGGGACAGGGTGGCTACACCTTC.

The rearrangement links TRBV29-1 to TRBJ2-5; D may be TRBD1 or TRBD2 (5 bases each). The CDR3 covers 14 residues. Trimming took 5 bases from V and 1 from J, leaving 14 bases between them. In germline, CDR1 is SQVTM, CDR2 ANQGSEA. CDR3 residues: CSVLRGGPQETQYF. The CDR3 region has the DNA TGCAGCGTTTTAAGGGGCGGGCCCCAAGAGACCCAGTACTTC.

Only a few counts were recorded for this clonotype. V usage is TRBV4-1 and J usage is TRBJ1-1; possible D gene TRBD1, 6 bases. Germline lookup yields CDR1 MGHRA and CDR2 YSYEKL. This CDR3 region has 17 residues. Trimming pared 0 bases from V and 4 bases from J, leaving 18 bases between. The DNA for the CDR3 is TGCGCCAGCAGCCAAGAAGGGAGGGGGGGGGCCTTCACTGAAGCTTTCTTT. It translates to CASSQEGRGGAFTEAFF.

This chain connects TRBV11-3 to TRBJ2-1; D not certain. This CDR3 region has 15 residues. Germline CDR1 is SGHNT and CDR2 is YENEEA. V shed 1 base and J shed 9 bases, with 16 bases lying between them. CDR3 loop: CASSLGRLGFSEQFF. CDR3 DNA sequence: TGTGCCAGCAGCTTAGGAAGGTTAGGTTTCAGTGAGCAGTTCTTC.

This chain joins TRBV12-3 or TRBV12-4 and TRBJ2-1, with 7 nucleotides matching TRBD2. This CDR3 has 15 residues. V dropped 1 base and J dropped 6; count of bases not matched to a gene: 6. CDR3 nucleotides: TGTGCCAGCAGTTTAGGGGAGTCGGGAGGCAATGAGCAGTTCTTC. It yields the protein CASSLGESGGNEQFF.

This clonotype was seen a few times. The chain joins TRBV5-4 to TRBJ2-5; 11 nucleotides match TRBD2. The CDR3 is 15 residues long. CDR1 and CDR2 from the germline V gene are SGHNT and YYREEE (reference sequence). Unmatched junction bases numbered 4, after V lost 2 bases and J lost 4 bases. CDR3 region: CASSFPGLAGETQYF. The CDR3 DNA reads TGTGCCAGCAGCTTTCCCGGACTAGCGGGAGAGACCCAGTACTTC.

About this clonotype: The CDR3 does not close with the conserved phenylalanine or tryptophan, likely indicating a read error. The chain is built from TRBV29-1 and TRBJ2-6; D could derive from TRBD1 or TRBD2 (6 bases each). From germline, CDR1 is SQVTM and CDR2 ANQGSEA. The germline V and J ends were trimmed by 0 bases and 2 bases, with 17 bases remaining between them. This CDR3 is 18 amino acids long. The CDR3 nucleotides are TGCAGCGTTGAAGATTCGGGGGCAGGTCGGGCTGGGGCCAACGTCCTGACTTCC. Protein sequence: CSVEDSGAGRAGANVLTS.

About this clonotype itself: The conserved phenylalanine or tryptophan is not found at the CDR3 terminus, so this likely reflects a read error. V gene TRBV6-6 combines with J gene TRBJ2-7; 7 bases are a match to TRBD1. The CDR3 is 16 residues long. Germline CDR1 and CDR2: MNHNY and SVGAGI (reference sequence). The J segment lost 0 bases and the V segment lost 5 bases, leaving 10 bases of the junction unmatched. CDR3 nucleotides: TGTGCCAGCAGTCCGCTTTCCGGGACAGCCTCCTACGAGCAGTACATC. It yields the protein CASSPLSGTASYEQYI.

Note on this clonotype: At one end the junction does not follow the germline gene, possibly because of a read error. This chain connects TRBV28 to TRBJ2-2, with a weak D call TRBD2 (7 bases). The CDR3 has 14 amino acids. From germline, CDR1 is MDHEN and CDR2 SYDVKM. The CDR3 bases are TGTGCCAGCAGTCCCCGAGAAGTTACCGGGGGGCTGTCTTTT. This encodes CASSPREVTGGLSF.

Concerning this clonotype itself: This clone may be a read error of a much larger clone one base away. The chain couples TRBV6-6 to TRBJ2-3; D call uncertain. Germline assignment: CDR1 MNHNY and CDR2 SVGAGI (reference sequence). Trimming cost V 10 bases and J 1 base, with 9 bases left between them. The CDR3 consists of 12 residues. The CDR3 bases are TGTGCCACCACGGCCGGCACAGATACGCAGTATTTT. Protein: CATTAGTDTQYF.

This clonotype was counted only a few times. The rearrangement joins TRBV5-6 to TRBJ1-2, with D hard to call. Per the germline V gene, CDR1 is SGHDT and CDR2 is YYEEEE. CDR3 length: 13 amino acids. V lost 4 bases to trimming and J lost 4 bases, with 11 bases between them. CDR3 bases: TGTGCCAGCAGCGATAAAAACGGCTATGGCTACACCTTC. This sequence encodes CASSDKNGYGYTF. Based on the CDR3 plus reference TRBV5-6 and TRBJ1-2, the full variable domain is DAGVTQSPTHLIKTRGQQVTLRCSPKSGHDTVSWYQQALGQGPQFIFQYYEEEERQRGNFPDRFSGHQFPNYSSELNVNALLLGDSALYLCASSDKNGYGYTFGSGTRLTVV.

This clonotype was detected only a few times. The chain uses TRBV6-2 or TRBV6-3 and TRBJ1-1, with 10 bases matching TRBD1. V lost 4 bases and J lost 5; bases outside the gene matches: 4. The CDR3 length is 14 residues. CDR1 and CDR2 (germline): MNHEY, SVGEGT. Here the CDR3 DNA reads TGTGCCAGCAGTTGGGACAGGGGAGTGACTGAAGCTTTCTTT. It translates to CASSWDRGVTEAFF.

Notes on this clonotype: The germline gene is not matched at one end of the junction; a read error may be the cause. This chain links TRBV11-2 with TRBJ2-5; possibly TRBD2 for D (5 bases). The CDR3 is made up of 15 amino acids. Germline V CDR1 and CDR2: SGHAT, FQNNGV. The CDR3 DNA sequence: TGTGCCAACAGCCTCCGGGATCTCGGACAAGAGACCCAGTACTTC. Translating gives CANSLRDLGQETQYF. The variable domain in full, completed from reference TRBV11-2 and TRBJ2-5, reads EAGVAQSPRYKIIEKRQSVAFWCNPISGHATLYWYQQILGQGPKLLIQFQNNGVVDDSQLPKDRFSAERLKGVDSTLKIQPAKLEDSAVYLCANSLRDLGQETQYFGPGTRLLVL.

CDR3 in amino acids: CASSNQTTSEQYF. The CDR3 DNA is TGTGCCAGCAGCAACCAGACTACCTCCGAGCAGTACTTC. The chain couples TRBV11-2 to TRBJ2-7, with a weak D call TRBD2 (5 bases). This CDR3 is built from 13 residues. Germline CDR1 reads SGHAT; CDR2 reads FQNNGV. Between the trimmed V and J ends, which lost 5 bases and 6 bases, there was a span of 14 bases.

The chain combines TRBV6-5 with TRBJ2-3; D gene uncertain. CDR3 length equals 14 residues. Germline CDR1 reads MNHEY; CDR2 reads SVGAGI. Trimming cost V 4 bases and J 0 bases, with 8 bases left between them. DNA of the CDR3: TGTGCCAGCAGTTTCGGACGAAGCACAGATACGCAGTATTTT. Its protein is CASSFGRSTDTQYF.

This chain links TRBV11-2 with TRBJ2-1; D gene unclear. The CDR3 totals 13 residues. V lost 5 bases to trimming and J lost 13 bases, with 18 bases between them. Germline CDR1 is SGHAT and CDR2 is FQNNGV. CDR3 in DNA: TGTGCCAGCAGCCAAGATCAACTAAGGGCTCAGTTCTTC. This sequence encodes CASSQDQLRAQFF.

CDR3 loop: CASSLVADTQETKYF. The CDR3, as DNA: TGCGCCAGCAGCTTGGTGGCAGACACACAAGAGACCAAGTACTTC. The chain has TRBV5-1 and TRBJ2-7; D unclear. CDR1 and CDR2 (germline): SGHRS, YFSETQ. With 0 bases removed from V and 11 bases from J, the gap between germline ends came to 21 bases. The CDR3 totals 15 residues. The whole variable domain, filled in from reference TRBV5-1 and TRBJ2-7, reads KAGVTQTPRYLIKTRGQQVTLSCSPISGHRSVSWYQQTPGQGLQFLFEYFSETQRNKGNFPGRFSGRQFSNSRSEMNVSTLELGDSALYLCASSLVADTQETKYFGPGTRLTVT.

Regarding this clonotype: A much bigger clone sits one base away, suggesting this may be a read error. The DNA for the CDR3 is TGCAGGGTTGAGACTAGCGGGACCGAGACCCAGTACTTC. The encoded protein is CRVETSGTETQYF. The chain has TRBV29-1 and TRBJ2-5, with 11 bases identical to TRBD2. CDR1 and CDR2 from the germline V gene are SQVTM and ANQGSEA. This CDR3 region has 13 residues.

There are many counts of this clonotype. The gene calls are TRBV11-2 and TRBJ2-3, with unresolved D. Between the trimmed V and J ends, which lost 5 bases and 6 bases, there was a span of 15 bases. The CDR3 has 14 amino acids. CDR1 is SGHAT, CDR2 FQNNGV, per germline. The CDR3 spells CASSPSGLVDTQYF. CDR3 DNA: TGTGCCAGCAGCCCATCCGGGCTAGTCGATACGCAGTATTTT.

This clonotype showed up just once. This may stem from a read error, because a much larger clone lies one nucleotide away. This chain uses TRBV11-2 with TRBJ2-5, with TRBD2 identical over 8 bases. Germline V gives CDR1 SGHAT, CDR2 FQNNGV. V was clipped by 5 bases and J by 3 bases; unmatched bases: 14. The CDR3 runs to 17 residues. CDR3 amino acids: CASSNPGLVGTKETQYF. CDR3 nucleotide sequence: TGTGCCAGCAGCAACCCGGGACTAGTGGGAACCAAAGAGACCCAGTACTTC.